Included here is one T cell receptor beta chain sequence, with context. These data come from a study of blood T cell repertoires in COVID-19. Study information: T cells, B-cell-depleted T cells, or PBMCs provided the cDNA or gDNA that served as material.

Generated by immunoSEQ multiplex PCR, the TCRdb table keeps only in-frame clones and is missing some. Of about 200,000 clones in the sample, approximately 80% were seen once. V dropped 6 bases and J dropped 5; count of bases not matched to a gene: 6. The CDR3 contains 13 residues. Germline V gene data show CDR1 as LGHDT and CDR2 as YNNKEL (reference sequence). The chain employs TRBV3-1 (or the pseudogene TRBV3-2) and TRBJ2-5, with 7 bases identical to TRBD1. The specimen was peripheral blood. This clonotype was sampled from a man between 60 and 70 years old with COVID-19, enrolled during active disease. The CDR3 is CASRIRGSETQYF. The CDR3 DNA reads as TGTGCCAGCAGGATCAGGGGGTCGGAGACCCAGTACTTC.